These 18 T cell receptor beta chains were sequenced from one sample in a study of T cell repertoires in cytomegalovirus infection. TCRdb re-analysed the reads in MiXCR, keeping a single row per CDR3 protein. The sample comprises hundreds of thousands of distinct CDR3 sequences, approximately 22% of which are singletons, and roughly 18% rests with the top ten. The sample taken for sequencing was CD8+ T cells from PBMCs. All receptors come from a human donor in good health (CMV status not recorded). Some clones in this sample may be carry-over from other donors' samples.

In its sample, this clonotype was seen a few times. The chain carries TRBV14 and TRBJ2-5, with D possibly TRBD2 on 5 matching bases. Germline lookup yields CDR1 SGHDN and CDR2 FVKESK. This CDR3 spans 17 amino acids. V shed 2 bases and J shed 1 base, with 17 bases lying between them. In nucleotides, the CDR3 is TGTGCCAGCAGCCAACACATCGGCCTAGGACTCCAAGAGACCCAGTACTTC. Protein product: CASSQHIGLGLQETQYF.

The chain employs TRBV7-6 and TRBJ1-1; D possibly corresponds to TRBD1 (5 bases). The CDR3 is 14 amino acids. Per the germline V gene, CDR1 is SGHVS and CDR2 is FNYEAQ. V lost 5 bases and J 4 bases, leaving 14 bases between the germline ends. Here the CDR3 reads CASSAIDQGTEAFF. CDR3 DNA: TGTGCCAGCAGCGCTATCGATCAGGGCACTGAAGCTTTCTTT.

CDR3 sequence: CASSPRFTGGVDEQFF. For the CDR3, the DNA is TGTGCCAGCAGCCCCCGGTTTACAGGGGGGGTGGATGAGCAGTTCTTC. The chain combines TRBV5-4 with TRBJ2-1, with D tentatively TRBD1 (8 bases). The V gene's germline CDR1 is SGHNT and CDR2 YYREEE (reference sequence). This CDR3 has 16 residues. The germline V and J ends were trimmed by 4 bases and 8 bases, with 22 bases remaining between them.

The CDR3 coding sequence is TGTGCCAGCAGTTCAGGCCACAGGGAGTCAGGGGCCAACGTCCTGACTTTC. Translated, it gives CASSSGHRESGANVLTF. The chain links TRBV12-3 or TRBV12-4 to TRBJ2-6, with D possibly matching TRBD1 (6 bases). The CDR3 totals 17 residues. V lost 4 bases, J lost 4 bases, and 17 bases lay in between.

This clonotype has ten or more counts. The chain employs TRBV7-8 and TRBJ1-2; 9 positions agree with TRBD1. The CDR3 spans 14 residues. The germline gives CDR1 SGHVS, CDR2 FQNEAQ. V trimming: 0 bases; J trimming: 6 bases; junction bases outside the gene matches: 2. CDR3 residues: CASSLAWTGDGYTF. The DNA of the CDR3 is TGTGCCAGCAGCTTAGCGTGGACAGGGGATGGCTACACCTTC. Complete variable domain (other parts from reference TRBV7-8 and TRBJ1-2): GAGVSQSPRYKVAKRGQDVALRCDPISGHVSLFWYQQALGQGPEFLTYFQNEAQLDKSGLPSDRFFAERPEGSVSTLKIQRTQQEDSAVYLCASSLAWTGDGYTFGSGTRLTVV.

V is TRBV7-8 and J is TRBJ2-1; 8 nucleotides agree with TRBD1. Germline V gene data show CDR1 as SGHVS and CDR2 as FQNEAQ. After removal of 4 bases from V and 6 bases from J, the junction contained 26 bases not matched to a gene. The CDR3 covers 21 residues. CDR3 in amino acids: CASSSPRAFSGQEMEGNEQFF. The CDR3 region has the DNA TGTGCCAGCAGCTCCCCTCGAGCGTTTTCGGGACAGGAGATGGAAGGCAATGAGCAGTTCTTC.

This chain uses TRBV5-1 with TRBJ1-1; D is ambiguous. Germline V gene lookup returns CDR1 SGHRS and CDR2 YFSETQ. The CDR3 extends over 15 amino acids. Trimming cost V 1 base and J 1 base, with 11 bases left between them. CDR3 in DNA: TGCGCCAGCAGCTTGCGGAGGCTGGGGAACACTGAAGCTTTCTTT. Residues: CASSLRRLGNTEAFF. The variable domain in full, with the rest retrieved from reference TRBV5-1 and TRBJ1-1, is KAGVTQTPRYLIKTRGQQVTLSCSPISGHRSVSWYQQTPGQGLQFLFEYFSETQRNKGNFPGRFSGRQFSNSRSEMNVSTLELGDSALYLCASSLRRLGNTEAFFGQGTRLTVV.

The genes are TRBV5-4 and TRBJ2-7; TRBD1 matches 9 bases. Germline CDR1 reads SGHNT; CDR2 reads YYREEE (reference sequence). The length of the CDR3 is 15 residues. V dropped 0 bases and J dropped 2; count of bases not matched to a gene: 3. The CDR3 loop reads CASSLGRTGAYEQYF. The CDR3 DNA sequence: TGTGCCAGCAGCTTGGGGAGGACAGGGGCCTACGAGCAGTACTTC. Drawing the rest from reference TRBV5-4 and TRBJ2-7, the complete variable domain is ETGVTQSPTHLIKTRGQQVTLRCSSQSGHNTVSWYQQALGQGPQFIFQYYREEENGRGNFPPRFSGLQFPNYSSELNVNALELDDSALYLCASSLGRTGAYEQYFGPGTRLTVT.

The CDR3 DNA is TGTGCCAGCAGCCAAGGCGGACTTGCCGAGACCCAGTACTTC. This sequence encodes CASSQGGLAETQYF. The chain employs TRBV14 and TRBJ2-5, with a tentative D call TRBD2 (5 bases). The CDR3 spans 14 residues. Germline V gene lookup returns CDR1 SGHDN and CDR2 FVKESK. The V and J ends lost 1 base and 5 bases respectively, with 11 bases between them.

The genes are TRBV28 and TRBJ1-1; maybe TRBD1 (5 bases). The CDR3 is 15 amino acids. Germline V gives CDR1 MDHEN, CDR2 SYDVKM. V was clipped by 10 bases and J by 0 bases, with 18 bases between them. CDR3 region: CATGAGFRLNTEAFF. Here the CDR3 DNA reads TGTGCCACCGGGGCAGGCTTTAGACTGAACACTGAAGCTTTCTTT.

A word on this clonotype: One end of the junction is discordant with germline, which a read error may explain. V is TRBV4-1 and J is TRBJ2-2, with D perhaps assigned TRBD1 or TRBD2 (6 bases each). Germline V gene data show CDR1 as MGHRA and CDR2 as YSYEKL. The CDR3 loop spans 14 amino acids. CDR3 sequence: CASSQGGPTGELFF. CDR3 bases: TGTGCCAGCAGCCAAGGGGGGCCTACCGGGGAGCTGTTTTTT.

This clonotype was recorded many times. The V gene is TRBV7-8, the J gene TRBJ1-3; D perhaps matches TRBD1 (5 bases). Germline CDR1 reads SGHVS; CDR2 reads FQNEAQ. The V gene lost 2 bases and the J gene lost 3 bases, with 11 bases spanning the gap. The CDR3 totals 15 residues. CDR3 in DNA: TGTGCCAGCAGCTTAAGGACGGACATTGGAAACACCATATATTTT. Protein product: CASSLRTDIGNTIYF.

The rearrangement uses TRBV7-2 and TRBJ1-4; perhaps TRBD1 as D (6 bases). V shed 2 bases and J shed 2 bases, with 6 bases lying between them. From germline, CDR1 is SGHTA and CDR2 FQGNSA. The CDR3 sequence is 14 residues long. As DNA, the CDR3 is TGTGCCAGCAGCTTAAGGGGGACTAATGAAAAACTGTTTTTT. Its protein is CASSLRGTNEKLFF.

Worth noting for this clonotype: A much larger clonotype is one base distant, so this may be a read error. The chain joins TRBV11-2 to TRBJ1-6; no clear D gene. V was shortened by 2 bases and J by 7 bases, with 12 bases between the two germline ends. The CDR3 has 15 residues. Germline CDR1 SGHAT, CDR2 FQNNGV. The CDR3 loop reads CASSLRPSPNSPLHF. The CDR3 nucleotides are TGTGCCAGCAGCTTAAGACCCAGTCCCAATTCACCCCTCCACTTT.

This clonotype has at least ten counts. The chain employs TRBV6-1 and TRBJ2-7, with unresolved D. The length of the CDR3 is 13 residues. V gave up 6 bases and J gave up 3 bases, with 12 bases separating them. The germline V gene encodes CDR1 MNHNS and CDR2 SASEGT. The CDR3 nucleotides read TGTGCCAGCAGCCCCACCCAATACTACGAGCAGTACTTC. This codes for CASSPTQYYEQYF.

This clonotype has at least ten counts. The rearrangement joins TRBV12-3 or TRBV12-4 to TRBJ2-5; 8 bases are a match to TRBD2. The CDR3 is made up of 14 amino acids. With 3 bases clipped from V and 5 bases from J, the junction kept 5 bases outside the gene matches. The CDR3 loop is CASSLRGAAETQYF. CDR3 in DNA: TGTGCCAGCAGTTTGCGGGGGGCAGCGGAGACCCAGTACTTC.

This clonotype was seen a handful of times. The rearrangement links TRBV4-1 to TRBJ1-5; D gene unclear. Germline-derived CDR1 and CDR2 are MGHRA and YSYEKL. The V end lost 0 bases, the J end lost 8 bases, and 14 bases lay between the germline ends. This CDR3 is 15 amino acids long. The CDR3 spells CASSQEPRTVKPQHF. The CDR3 bases are TGCGCCAGCAGCCAAGAACCCCGGACGGTAAAGCCCCAGCATTTT.

This clonotype was picked up a small number of times. J is TRBJ2-1 and V is TRBV20-1, with 9 nucleotides matching TRBD2. CDR1 DFQATT and CDR2 SNEGSKA come from the germline V gene (reference sequence). V lost 6 bases to trimming and J lost 4 bases; unmatched junction nucleotides: 10. CDR3 length: 15 residues. CDR3 bases: TGCAGTGCCAGACCCCGCGGGGGGGGGTACAATGAGCAGTTCTTC. Translation gives CSARPRGGGYNEQFF.